Presented here are 27 T cell receptor beta chains from one specimen sequenced in a study of shared clonotypes between healthy human individuals. Libraries were prepared by immunoSEQ multiplex PCR; TCRdb keeps only in-frame clonotypes and omits some of them. The sample includes about 490,000 clones, 60% to 80% seen only once; the top ten take more than 10%. Source material: PBMCs. Source of these receptors: a woman in her thirties or forties in good health. Some clones in this sample may be carry-over from other donors' samples.

The chain recombines TRBV29-1 with TRBJ1-2, with TRBD1 as a possible D gene (6 bases). V was clipped by 6 bases and J by 3 bases, with 11 bases between them. The CDR3 contains 12 residues. Germline CDR1 is SQVTM and CDR2 is ANQGSEA. CDR3 bases: TGCAGCGTACAGGGTTCCGACTATGGCTACACCTTC. As protein: CSVQGSDYGYTF.

The CDR3 loop reads CASSPPLGRQFF. Here the CDR3 DNA reads TGTGCCAGCAGTCCCCCGTTAGGTAGGCAGTTCTTC. V is TRBV27 and J is TRBJ2-1; D gene ambiguous. Trimming removed 5 bases from V and 12 bases from J, with 14 bases in between. The CDR3 covers 12 residues. Per the germline V gene, CDR1 is MNHEY and CDR2 is SMNVEV (reference sequence).

The gene calls are TRBV7-2 and TRBJ2-7, with 8 bases aligning to TRBD2. The germline V gene encodes CDR1 SGHTA and CDR2 FQGNSA. The CDR3 covers 17 residues. V shed 5 bases, J shed 2 bases, and the junction held 14 bases outside the gene matches. The DNA for the CDR3 is TGTGCCAGCAGCCCTTTAGGCCTAGCGGGCCTTACCTACGAGCAGTACTTC. The encoded protein is CASSPLGLAGLTYEQYF.

This clone was seen only a few times. V and J are TRBV30 and TRBJ1-1; maybe TRBD1 (5 bases). The V gene's germline CDR1 is GTSNPN and CDR2 SVGIG (reference sequence). CDR3 length equals 14 residues. Trimming pared 3 bases from V and 5 bases from J, leaving 16 bases between. Written as DNA, the CDR3 is TGTGCCTGGAGGGCGGGACTGATGAGTACTGAAGCTTTCTTT. It translates to CAWRAGLMSTEAFF.

The chain uses TRBV30 and TRBJ2-7; no firm D call. This CDR3 spans 13 amino acids. CDR1 is GTSNPN and CDR2 is SVGIG in the germline V gene (reference sequence). Deletions cut 0 bases from V and 3 bases from J, with 9 bases between. CDR3 in amino acids: CAWSVGLGYEQYF. Here the CDR3 DNA reads TGTGCCTGGAGTGTAGGCCTTGGCTACGAGCAGTACTTC.

V and J are TRBV30 and TRBJ2-1; D uncertain. The CDR3 sequence is 11 residues long. The ends were cut back, 2 bases at V and 10 bases at J, with 9 bases in the middle. Germline V lookup: CDR1 GTSNPN, CDR2 SVGIG (reference sequence). The CDR3 sequence is CAWSFVGEQFF. The CDR3 DNA reads TGTGCCTGGAGTTTCGTGGGAGAGCAGTTCTTC.

The chain links TRBV29-1 to TRBJ1-5; D is undetermined. The CDR3 is 12 residues long. V was clipped by 4 bases and J by 4 bases, with 8 bases between them. The germline CDR1 and CDR2 sequences are SQVTM and ANQGSEA. CDR3 nucleotides: TGCAGCGTTGCCGGACTAAATCAGCCCCAGCATTTT. It specifies CSVAGLNQPQHF.

This clone was seen only once. This sequence joins TRBV7-6 and TRBJ2-3, with 7 positions matching TRBD2. The J segment lost 2 bases and the V segment lost 1 base, leaving 3 bases of the junction unmatched. This CDR3 has 15 amino acids. Germline CDR1 and CDR2: SGHVS and FNYEAQ. CDR3 DNA sequence: TGTGCCAGCAGCTTAGTTGGGAGGGACACAGATACGCAGTATTTT. Amino acid sequence: CASSLVGRDTDTQYF. The full variable domain, in which reference TRBV7-6 and TRBJ2-3 provide the parts outside the CDR3, is GAGVSQSPRYKVTKRGQDVALRCDPISGHVSLYWYRQALGQGPEFLTYFNYEAQQDKSGLPNDRFSAERPEGSISTLTIQRTEQRDSAMYRCASSLVGRDTDTQYFGPGTRLTVL.

The gene calls are TRBV4-2 and TRBJ2-1, with 11 bases matching TRBD2. Per the germline V gene, CDR1 is LGHNA and CDR2 is YNFKEQ. The CDR3 runs to 22 residues. J was trimmed by 2 bases and V by 0 bases; bases with no gene match: 18. Written as DNA, the CDR3 is TGTGCCAGCAGCCAAGAGGGCATTAGTACTAGCGGGAGACTTGGTACCTACAATGAGCAGTTCTTC. Its translation is CASSQEGISTSGRLGTYNEQFF.

V is TRBV28 and J is TRBJ2-1; 7 positions match TRBD2. Germline V gives CDR1 MDHEN, CDR2 SYDVKM. The J segment lost 7 bases and the V segment lost 5 bases, leaving 11 bases of the junction unmatched. The CDR3 totals 15 residues. The CDR3 sequence: CASSLSGIEYNEQFF. CDR3 sequence (DNA): TGTGCCAGCAGTCTCAGCGGGATTGAGTATAATGAGCAGTTCTTC.

V usage is TRBV4-2 and J usage is TRBJ1-6, with 7 bases matching TRBD1. The CDR3 loop spans 15 amino acids. V lost 0 bases to trimming and J lost 6 bases; unmatched junction nucleotides: 2. Looked up from germline, CDR1 is LGHNA and CDR2 is YNFKEQ. CDR3 loop: CASSQDWDSNSPLHF. The CDR3 DNA sequence: TGTGCCAGCAGCCAAGATTGGGACAGTAATTCACCCCTCCACTTT.

This clone is a singleton in its sample. This sequence joins TRBV29-1 and TRBJ2-5; 9 positions match TRBD2. V was clipped by 4 bases and J by 2 bases; unmatched bases: 2. Germline CDR1 reads SQVTM; CDR2 reads ANQGSEA. CDR3 length equals 13 residues. The CDR3 reads CSVAAGGQETQYF. The CDR3 DNA follows: TGCAGCGTTGCAGCGGGAGGACAAGAGACCCAGTACTTC.

This clone was seen at least ten times. V is TRBV29-1 and J is TRBJ1-1, with D uncertain. The CDR3 consists of 11 residues. V was cut by 0 bases and J by 7 bases, with 6 bases left in between. Looked up from germline, CDR1 is SQVTM and CDR2 is ANQGSEA. The CDR3 here is CSVEESHEAFF. For the CDR3, the DNA is TGCAGCGTTGAAGAGTCGCATGAAGCTTTCTTT.

This clone is a singleton in its sample. This chain connects TRBV2 to TRBJ2-7; 8 bases agree with TRBD2. Germline V CDR1 and CDR2: SNHLY, FYNNEI. CDR3 length: 14 amino acids. Germline trimming cut 7 bases from V and 0 bases from J; bases unmatched to any gene: 5. The CDR3 DNA reads as TGTGCCAGCATGGCGGGAGGCAGCTCCTACGAGCAGTACTTC. It specifies CASMAGGSSYEQYF.

About this clone: Other DNA sequences in the same sample also yield this CDR3. The chain uses TRBV4-2 and TRBJ1-1; tentatively, D is TRBD1 (6 bases). CDR3 length: 13 amino acids. Trimming shortened V by 4 bases and J by 4 bases, and 10 bases separated the two germline ends. Per the germline V gene, CDR1 is LGHNA and CDR2 is YNFKEQ. The CDR3 loop reads CASSRTGSTEAFF. The CDR3 DNA reads TGTGCCAGCAGCCGAACAGGGAGCACTGAAGCTTTCTTT.

The V call is TRBV4-2, the J call TRBJ2-1; D is unresolved. CDR1 is LGHNA and CDR2 is YNFKEQ in the germline V gene. V gave up 1 base and J gave up 8 bases, with 18 bases separating them. The CDR3 length is 16 residues. This CDR3 reads CASSQGRLSAADEQFF. CDR3 nucleotide sequence: TGTGCCAGCAGCCAAGGGCGACTGTCGGCGGCGGATGAGCAGTTCTTC.

This clone was found once. The chain couples TRBV27 to TRBJ1-1; perhaps TRBD1 as D (5 bases). Germline V CDR1 and CDR2: MNHEY, SMNVEV (reference sequence). Trimming took off 4 bases at V and 2 bases at J, with 11 bases between the two ends. The CDR3 has 14 residues. The CDR3 DNA reads as TGTGCCAGCAGTTCCCCGACAGAAAACACTGAAGCTTTCTTT. Translating it yields CASSSPTENTEAFF.

Notes on this clone: This CDR3 is missing its conserved last phenylalanine or tryptophan, likely due to a read error. This chain links TRBV29-1 with TRBJ1-1; a weak D match, TRBD1 (5 bases). CDR3 length: 13 residues. Germline V gene sequence: CDR1 SQVTM, CDR2 ANQGSEA. V gave up 0 bases and J gave up 8 bases, with 13 bases separating them. The DNA of the CDR3 is TGCAGCGTTGAAGATCAGGGCCTCGGGGAAGCTTTCCTT. This gives the protein CSVEDQGLGEAFL.

The rearrangement uses TRBV9 and TRBJ2-7, with TRBD2 matching 13 bases. Germline assignment: CDR1 SGDLS and CDR2 YYNGEE. The length of the CDR3 is 15 residues. V lost 4 bases to trimming and J lost 4 bases; unmatched junction nucleotides: 5. The CDR3 DNA sequence: TGTGCCAGCAGCTCCACTAGCGGGAGGGATTACGAGCAGTACTTC. It codes for CASSSTSGRDYEQYF.

The rearrangement joins TRBV7-9 to TRBJ1-4, with 7 bases aligning to TRBD1. The CDR3 covers 15 residues. Trimming took 1 base from V and 8 from J; bases not matched to a gene: 7. Germline V gene sequence: CDR1 SEHNR, CDR2 FQNEAQ (reference sequence). CDR3 nucleotide sequence: TGTGCCAGCAGCTTAGAGGGACAGATTACGGAAAAACTGTTTTTT. Protein: CASSLEGQITEKLFF.

CDR3: CASGTSVSGANVLTF. CDR3 sequence (DNA): TGTGCCAGCGGGACTAGCGTCTCTGGGGCCAACGTCCTGACTTTC. This chain connects TRBV28 to TRBJ2-6, with TRBD2 matching 10 bases. The CDR3 is made up of 15 amino acids. The J segment lost 0 bases and the V segment lost 8 bases, leaving 1 base of the junction unmatched. Germline V gives CDR1 MDHEN, CDR2 SYDVKM.

This clone was detected only once. The gene calls are TRBV11-3 and TRBJ1-4; 8 bases are shared with TRBD1. Trimming at V came to 5 bases and at J to 8 bases, leaving 10 bases not matched to a gene. CDR1 is SGHNT and CDR2 is YENEEA in the germline V gene. This CDR3 is built from 15 residues. CDR3: CASSPPGTGTEKLFF. DNA of the CDR3: TGTGCCAGCAGCCCACCCGGGACAGGTACCGAAAAACTGTTTTTT.

This chain joins TRBV29-1 and TRBJ2-7; 13 nucleotides line up with TRBD2. V lost 6 bases and J lost 5; bases outside the gene matches: 7. This CDR3 region has 14 residues. Germline-derived CDR1 and CDR2 are SQVTM and ANQGSEA. CDR3 in amino acids: CSVFGLAGVHEQYF. CDR3 DNA sequence: TGCAGCGTATTTGGACTAGCGGGAGTGCACGAGCAGTACTTC.

There are many counts of this clone. The sample carries other DNA sequences with the same CDR3. The chain employs TRBV10-3 and TRBJ1-2; TRBD1 aligns across 10 bases. CDR1 and CDR2 from the germline V gene are ENHRY and SYGVKD. J lost 2 bases, V lost 5 bases, and 2 bases had no gene match. The CDR3 extends over 14 amino acids. This chain's CDR3 is CAISLTGGNYGYTF. Here the CDR3 DNA reads TGTGCCATCAGTTTGACAGGGGGCAACTATGGCTACACCTTC.

The chain has TRBV5-1 and TRBJ2-3, with 8 bases lining up with TRBD2. There are 15 residues in the CDR3. V shed 0 bases and J 6 bases; nucleotides not matched to a gene: 6. Germline CDR1 reads SGHRS; CDR2 reads YFSETQ. CDR3 nucleotides: TGCGCCAGCAGCTTGGCGGGCGGGAGGTCGGATACGCAGTATTTT. Translation gives CASSLAGGRSDTQYF.

This clone was found once. The chain has TRBV11-3 and TRBJ2-1; 12 positions agree with TRBD2. J gave up 5 bases and V 6 bases, and 2 bases lay outside the gene matches. CDR1 and CDR2 from the germline V gene are SGHNT and YENEEA. The CDR3 has 14 residues. The DNA for the CDR3 is TGTGCCAGCAGGAGGACTAGCGGGGACAATGAGCAGTTCTTC. Its translation is CASRRTSGDNEQFF.

This clone was seen only a few times. The chain joins TRBV15 to TRBJ1-1, with D perhaps TRBD1 (6 bases). Germline V gene data show CDR1 as LNHNV and CDR2 as YYDKDF (reference sequence). The CDR3 runs 14 residues. Trimming removed 0 bases from V and 2 bases from J, with 7 bases in between. The CDR3 is CATSREGGNTEAFF. DNA of the CDR3: TGTGCCACCAGCAGAGAAGGGGGTAACACTGAAGCTTTCTTT. Full variable domain (missing parts from reference TRBV15 and TRBJ1-1): DAMVIQNPRYQVTQFGKPVTLSCSQTLNHNVMYWYQQKSSQAPKLLFHYYDKDFNNEADTPDNFQSRRPNTSFCFLDIRSPGLGDTAMYLCATSREGGNTEAFFGQGTRLTVV.